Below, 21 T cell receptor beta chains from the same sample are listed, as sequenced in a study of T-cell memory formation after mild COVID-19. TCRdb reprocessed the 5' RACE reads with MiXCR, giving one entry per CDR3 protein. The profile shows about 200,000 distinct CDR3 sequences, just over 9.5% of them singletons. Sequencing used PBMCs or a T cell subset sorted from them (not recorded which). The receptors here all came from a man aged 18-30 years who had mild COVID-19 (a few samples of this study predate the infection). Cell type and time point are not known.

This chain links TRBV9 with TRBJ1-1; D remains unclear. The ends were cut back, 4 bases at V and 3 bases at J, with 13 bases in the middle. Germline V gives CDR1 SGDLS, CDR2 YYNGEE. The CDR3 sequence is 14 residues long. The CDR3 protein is CASSRSGWDTEAFF. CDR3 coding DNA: TGTGCCAGCAGCCGGAGCGGCTGGGACACTGAAGCTTTCTTT.

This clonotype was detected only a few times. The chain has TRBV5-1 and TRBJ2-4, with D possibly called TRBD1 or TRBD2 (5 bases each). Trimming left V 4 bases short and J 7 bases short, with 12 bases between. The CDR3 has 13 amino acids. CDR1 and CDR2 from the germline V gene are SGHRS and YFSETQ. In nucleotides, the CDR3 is TGCGCCAGCAGCCCGGGACCTGGGAACATTCAGTACTTC. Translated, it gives CASSPGPGNIQYF.

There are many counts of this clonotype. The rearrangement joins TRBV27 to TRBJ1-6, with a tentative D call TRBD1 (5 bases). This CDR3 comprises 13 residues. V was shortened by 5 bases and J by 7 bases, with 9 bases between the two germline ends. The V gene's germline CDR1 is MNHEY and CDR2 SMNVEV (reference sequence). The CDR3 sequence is CASSGRQNSPLHF. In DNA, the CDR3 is TGTGCCAGCAGTGGGAGACAGAATTCACCCCTCCACTTT.

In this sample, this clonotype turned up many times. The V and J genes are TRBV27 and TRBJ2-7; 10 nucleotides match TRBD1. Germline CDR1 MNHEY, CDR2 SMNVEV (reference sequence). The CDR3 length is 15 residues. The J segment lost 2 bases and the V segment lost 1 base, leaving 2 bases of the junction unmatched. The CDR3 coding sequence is TGTGCCAGCAGTTTATATGGGACAGGGGCCTACGAGCAGTACTTC. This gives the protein CASSLYGTGAYEQYF.

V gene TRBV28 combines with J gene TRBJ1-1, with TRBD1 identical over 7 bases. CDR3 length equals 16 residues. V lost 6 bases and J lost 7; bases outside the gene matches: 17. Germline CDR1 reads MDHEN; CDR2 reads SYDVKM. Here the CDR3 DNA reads TGTGCCAGCAGCCCTGTCACTTGGGCAGGGGGAGGTGAAGCTTTCTTT. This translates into CASSPVTWAGGGEAFF.

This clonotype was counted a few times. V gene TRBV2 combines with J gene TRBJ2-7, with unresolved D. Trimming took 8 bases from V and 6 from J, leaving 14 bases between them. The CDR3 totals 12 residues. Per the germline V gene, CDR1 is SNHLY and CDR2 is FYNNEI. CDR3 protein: CASRSPVGEQYF. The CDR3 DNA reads TGTGCCAGCCGGAGCCCTGTGGGCGAGCAGTACTTC.

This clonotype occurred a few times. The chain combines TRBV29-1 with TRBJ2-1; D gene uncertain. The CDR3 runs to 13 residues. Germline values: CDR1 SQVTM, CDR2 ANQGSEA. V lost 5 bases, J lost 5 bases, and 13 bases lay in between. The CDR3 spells CSVSVAADNEQFF. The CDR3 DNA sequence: TGCAGCGTTTCGGTAGCAGCTGACAATGAGCAGTTCTTC.

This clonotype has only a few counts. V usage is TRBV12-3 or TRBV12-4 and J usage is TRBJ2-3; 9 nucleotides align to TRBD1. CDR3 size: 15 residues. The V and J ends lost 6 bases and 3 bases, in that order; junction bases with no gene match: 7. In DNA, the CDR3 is TGTGCCAGCAGCCCCGACAGGGGGTGGACAGATACGCAGTATTTT. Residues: CASSPDRGWTDTQYF.

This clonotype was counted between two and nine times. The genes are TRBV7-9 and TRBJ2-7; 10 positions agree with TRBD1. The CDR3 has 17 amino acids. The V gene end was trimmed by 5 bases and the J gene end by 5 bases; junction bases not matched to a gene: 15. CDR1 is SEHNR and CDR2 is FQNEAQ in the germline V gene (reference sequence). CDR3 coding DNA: TGTGCCAGCAGCGCCGGGACAGGGGCCCCTCTGGCCCACGAGCAGTACTTC. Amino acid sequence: CASSAGTGAPLAHEQYF.

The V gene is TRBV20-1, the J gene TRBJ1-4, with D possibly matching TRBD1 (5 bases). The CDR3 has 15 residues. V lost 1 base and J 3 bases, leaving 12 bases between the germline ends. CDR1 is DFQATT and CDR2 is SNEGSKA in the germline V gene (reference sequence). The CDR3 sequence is CSARGSRGANEKLFF. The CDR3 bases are TGCAGTGCTAGAGGGAGCCGGGGCGCTAATGAAAAACTGTTTTTT.

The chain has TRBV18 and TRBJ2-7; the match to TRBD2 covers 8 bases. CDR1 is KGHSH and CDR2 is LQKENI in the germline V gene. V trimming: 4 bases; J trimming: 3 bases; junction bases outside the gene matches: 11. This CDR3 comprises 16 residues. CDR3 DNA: TGTGCCAGCTCACAAACGGTCGGAGCGGGGGACTACGAGCAGTACTTC. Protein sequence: CASSQTVGAGDYEQYF. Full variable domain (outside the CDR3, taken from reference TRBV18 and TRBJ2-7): NAGVMQNPRHLVRRRGQEARLRCSPMKGHSHVYWYRQLPEEGLKFMVYLQKENIIDESGMPKERFSAEFPKEGPSILRIQQVVRGDSAAYFCASSQTVGAGDYEQYFGPGTRLTVT.

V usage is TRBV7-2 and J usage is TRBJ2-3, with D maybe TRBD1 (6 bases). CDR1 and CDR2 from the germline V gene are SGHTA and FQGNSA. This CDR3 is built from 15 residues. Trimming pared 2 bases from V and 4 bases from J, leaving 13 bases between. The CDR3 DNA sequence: TGTGCCAGCAGCTTACAGGGGACGGTCGCAGATACGCAGTATTTT. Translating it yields CASSLQGTVADTQYF.

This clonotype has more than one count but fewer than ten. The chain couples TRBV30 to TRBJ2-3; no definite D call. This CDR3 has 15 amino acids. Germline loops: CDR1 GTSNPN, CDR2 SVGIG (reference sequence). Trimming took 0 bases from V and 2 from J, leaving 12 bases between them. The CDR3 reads CAWSVLASDTDTQYF. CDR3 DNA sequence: TGTGCCTGGAGTGTTCTGGCCAGCGACACAGATACGCAGTATTTT.

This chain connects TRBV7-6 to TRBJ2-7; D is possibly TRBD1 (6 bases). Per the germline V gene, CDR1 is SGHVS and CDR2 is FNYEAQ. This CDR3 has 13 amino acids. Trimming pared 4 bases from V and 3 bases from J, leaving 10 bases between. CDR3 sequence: CASSSYRDYEQYF. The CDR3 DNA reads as TGTGCCAGCAGCTCATACAGGGACTACGAGCAGTACTTC. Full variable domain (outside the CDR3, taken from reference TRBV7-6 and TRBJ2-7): GAGVSQSPRYKVTKRGQDVALRCDPISGHVSLYWYRQALGQGPEFLTYFNYEAQQDKSGLPNDRFSAERPEGSISTLTIQRTEQRDSAMYRCASSSYRDYEQYFGPGTRLTVT.

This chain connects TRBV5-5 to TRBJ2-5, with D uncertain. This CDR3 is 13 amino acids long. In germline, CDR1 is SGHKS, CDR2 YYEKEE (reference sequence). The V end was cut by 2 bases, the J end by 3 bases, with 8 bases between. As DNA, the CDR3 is TGTGCCAGCAGCTTCTCCGAAGAAGAGACCCAGTACTTC. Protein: CASSFSEEETQYF.

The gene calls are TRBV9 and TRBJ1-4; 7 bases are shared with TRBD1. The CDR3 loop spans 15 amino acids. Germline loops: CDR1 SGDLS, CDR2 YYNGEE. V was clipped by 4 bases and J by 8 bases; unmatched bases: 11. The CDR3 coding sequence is TGTGCCAGCAGCCCCAGGGGGGCCCCGGGGGAAAAACTGTTTTTT. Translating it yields CASSPRGAPGEKLFF.

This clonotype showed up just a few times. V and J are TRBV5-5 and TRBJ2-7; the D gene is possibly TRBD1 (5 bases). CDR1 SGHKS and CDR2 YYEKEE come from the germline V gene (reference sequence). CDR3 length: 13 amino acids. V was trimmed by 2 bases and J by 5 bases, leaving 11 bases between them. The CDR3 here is CASSLFGANEQYV. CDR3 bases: TGTGCCAGCAGCTTATTTGGGGCCAACGAGCAGTACGTC.

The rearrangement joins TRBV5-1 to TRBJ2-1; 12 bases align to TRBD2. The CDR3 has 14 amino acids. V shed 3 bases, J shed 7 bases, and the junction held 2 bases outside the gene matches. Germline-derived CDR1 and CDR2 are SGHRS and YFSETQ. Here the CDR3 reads CASSYGLAGNEQFF. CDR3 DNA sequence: TGCGCCAGCAGCTACGGACTAGCGGGGAATGAGCAGTTCTTC.

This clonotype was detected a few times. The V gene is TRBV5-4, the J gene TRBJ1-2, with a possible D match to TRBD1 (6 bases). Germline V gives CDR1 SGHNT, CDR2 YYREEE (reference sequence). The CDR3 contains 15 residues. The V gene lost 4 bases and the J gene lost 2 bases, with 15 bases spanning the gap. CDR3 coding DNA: TGTGCCAGCAGCCCAGGGGATCCGAACAACTATGGCTACACCTTC. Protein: CASSPGDPNNYGYTF.

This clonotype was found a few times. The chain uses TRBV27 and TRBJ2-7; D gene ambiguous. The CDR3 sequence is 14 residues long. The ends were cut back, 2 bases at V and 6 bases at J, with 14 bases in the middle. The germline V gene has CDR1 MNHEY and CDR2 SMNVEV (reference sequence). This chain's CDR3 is CASSLQVPPGEQYF. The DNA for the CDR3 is TGTGCCAGCAGTTTACAGGTCCCGCCGGGCGAGCAGTACTTC.

In DNA form, the CDR3 reads TGTGCCAGCAGGGAGCCCACTACAGGGGTAAACTATAATTCACCCCTCCACTTT. As protein: CASREPTTGVNYNSPLHF. The chain recombines TRBV6-6 with TRBJ1-6; 7 bases align to TRBD1. The CDR3 consists of 18 residues. Germline V gene lookup returns CDR1 MNHNY and CDR2 SVGAGI (reference sequence). V shed 6 bases and J 3 bases; nucleotides not matched to a gene: 14.